This TCR beta chain came from a study of early T cells in non-severe SARS-CoV-2 infection. Background on the study: The sequenced material was bulk RNA from unsorted whole blood, and its chains were unpaired.

This clonotype has at least ten counts. The CDR3 has 16 residues. V was pared by 4 bases and J by 8 bases, with 11 bases of the junction left unmatched. Germline V gene data show CDR1 as SEHNR and CDR2 as FQNEAQ (reference sequence). cDNA molecules, individually, were tagged with unique molecular identifiers. TCRdb used MiXCR to reprocess the 5' RACE reads, holding one entry per CDR3 protein. Of roughly 70,000 distinct CDR3 sequences in the sample, around 18% were seen once. The origin of this receptor is an adult who was a healthcare worker with PCR-confirmed SARS-CoV-2 infection or an uninfected control (not recorded which). The chain is built from TRBV7-9 and TRBJ1-6; TRBD1 aligns across 7 bases. The source was whole blood, collected at baseline. The CDR3 DNA is TGTGCCAGCAGCTCATCCCAAACAGGGGTGGATTCACCCCTCCACTTT. It yields the protein CASSSSQTGVDSPLHF.